The 20 T cell receptor beta chains reported below all come from one sample, sequenced in a study of tumor-infiltrating lymphocytes in primary liver carcinoma. Using a constant-region primer together with ProtoScript II reverse transcriptase, TCR beta cDNA was made from 500 ng of total RNA. The TCR beta library was amplified through three nested multiplex PCR rounds in a modified ARM-PCR procedure. The first two PCR rounds used TRBV1-TRBV30 forward primers with a C-beta reverse primer, roughly 10 cycles each. TCRdb independently ran MiXCR on the multiplex PCR reads; one entry per CDR3 protein. The table includes almost 200,000 distinct CDR3 sequences, almost 65% detected once. Out of unsorted whole blood came the blood RNA, and germline DNA was extracted as well. Sequencing was done on a sample of peripheral blood. All receptors come from a woman aged 60-75 years with primary liver carcinoma and hepatitis B virus infection.

With respect to this clonotype: This may be a read error, as it is one base from a much larger clone. J is TRBJ2-1 and V is TRBV4-1; the D gene is possibly TRBD1 (5 bases). Germline CDR1 MGHRA, CDR2 YSYEKL. V was pared by 0 bases and J by 5 bases, with 17 bases between. The CDR3 spans 17 residues. CDR3 region: CASSQETALPPHNEQFF. CDR3 nucleotide sequence: TGCGCCAGCAGCCAAGAGACAGCGTTACCCCCACACAATGAGCAGTTCTTC.

Only a few counts were recorded for this clonotype. A much larger clone is a single base away; this may be a read error. The rearrangement uses TRBV6-6 and TRBJ1-1; D is undetermined. Trimming left V 4 bases short and J 1 base short, with 10 bases between. Germline CDR1 reads MNHNY; CDR2 reads SVGAGI (reference sequence). The CDR3 is made up of 14 amino acids. CDR3 region: CASSFRRENTEAFF. In DNA, the CDR3 is TGTGCCAGCAGTTTCAGACGGGAGAACACTGAAGCTTTCTTT.

This clonotype was observed a handful of times. The CDR3 here is CASSETAYPYGYTF. The CDR3, as DNA: TGTGCCAGCAGTGAAACCGCATACCCCTATGGCTACACCTTC. The chain has TRBV6-1 and TRBJ1-2; D is ambiguous. CDR3 length equals 14 residues. Per the germline V gene, CDR1 is MNHNS and CDR2 is SASEGT. V lost 2 bases and J 4 bases, leaving 11 bases between the germline ends.

This clonotype has just a few counts. The chain carries TRBV7-8 and TRBJ2-7, with D perhaps assigned TRBD1 or TRBD2 (5 bases each). CDR3 size: 13 residues. Germline loops: CDR1 SGHVS, CDR2 FQNEAQ. Between the trimmed V and J ends, which lost 2 bases and 5 bases, there was a span of 10 bases. CDR3 region: CASSLRRDDEQYF. CDR3 DNA sequence: TGTGCCAGCAGCTTAAGACGGGACGACGAGCAGTACTTC. The whole variable domain, remainder taken from reference TRBV7-8 and TRBJ2-7, is GAGVSQSPRYKVAKRGQDVALRCDPISGHVSLFWYQQALGQGPEFLTYFQNEAQLDKSGLPSDRFFAERPEGSVSTLKIQRTQQEDSAVYLCASSLRRDDEQYFGPGTRLTVT.

Concerning this clonotype: A much larger clone sits a single nucleotide away, making a read error possible. The V gene is TRBV6-1, the J gene TRBJ1-5, with 10 bases aligning to TRBD1. Germline CDR1 is MNHNS and CDR2 is SASEGT. This CDR3 contains 15 residues. Trimming cost V 4 bases and J 2 bases; bases outside gene matches: 2. The CDR3 region has the DNA TGTGCCAGCAGTGTAGGACAGGGGGGCAATCAGCCCCAGCATTTT. Translated: CASSVGQGGNQPQHF.

As to this clonotype: One base away lies a much larger clone, so this may be a sequencing read error. The chain carries TRBV6-1 and TRBJ1-2, with D uncertain. The CDR3 contains 15 residues. V lost 6 bases and J 6 bases, leaving 20 bases between the germline ends. Germline assignment: CDR1 MNHNS and CDR2 SASEGT. The CDR3 reads CASSPVLEKNNGYTF. CDR3 bases: TGTGCCAGCAGCCCGGTATTGGAAAAAAACAATGGCTACACCTTC.

This rearrangement joins TRBV20-1 to TRBJ1-6, with 12 nucleotides matching TRBD1. V trimming: 5 bases; J trimming: 6 bases; junction bases outside the gene matches: 5. CDR1 is DFQATT and CDR2 is SNEGSKA in the germline V gene (reference sequence). The CDR3 runs 15 residues. CDR3: CSAPGTGGSNSPLHF. The CDR3 DNA sequence: TGCAGTGCTCCCGGGACAGGGGGCTCTAATTCACCCCTCCACTTT.

To note about this clonotype: This could be a read error, since a much larger clone is one nucleotide away. The DNA of the CDR3 is TGTGCCAGCGGTTCCCCGGGGACAGGGAAGGAGACCCAGTACTTC. Translation gives CASGSPGTGKETQYF. The gene calls are TRBV6-5 and TRBJ2-5; TRBD1 agrees at 9 bases. V trimming: 8 bases; J trimming: 5 bases; junction bases outside the gene matches: 12. The length of the CDR3 is 15 residues. Per germline, CDR1 MNHEY and CDR2 SVGAGI.

This clonotype showed up just a few times. At one end, the junction sequence differs from germline, possibly due to a read error. The rearrangement joins TRBV12-5 to TRBJ1-1; D possibly corresponds to TRBD1 (5 bases). The CDR3 covers 15 residues. CDR1 and CDR2 from the germline V gene are LGHNT and FRNRAP. The CDR3 sequence is CASGLWQRGTREAFF. The CDR3, as DNA: TGTGCTAGTGGTTTGTGGCAGAGAGGGACCCGTGAAGCATTCTTT.

A word on this clonotype: Compared with germline, one end of the junction differs, possibly owing to a read error. The rearrangement joins TRBV23-1 to TRBJ2-1; D gene uncertain. TRBV23-1 is an ORF for which the function is uncertain. The CDR3 totals 18 residues. For the CDR3, the DNA is TGCGCCAGCAGTCGGGCAGAGGTACTTTATGGTCTATACAATGAGCAGCTCTTC. Translating gives CASSRAEVLYGLYNEQLF.

This clonotype was seen many times. The rearrangement joins TRBV28 to TRBJ2-5; D is tentatively TRBD1 or TRBD2 (7 bases each). From germline, CDR1 is MDHEN and CDR2 SYDVKM. Trimming took 11 bases from V and 3 from J, leaving 19 bases between them. The CDR3 consists of 14 residues. The CDR3 sequence: CAAVGAGGEETQYF. The CDR3 DNA reads as TGTGCCGCAGTGGGGGCAGGGGGGGAAGAGACCCAGTACTTC.

The sample holds many counts of this clonotype. J is TRBJ2-1 and V is TRBV6-5; 9 nucleotides line up with TRBD2. After removal of 8 bases from V and 5 bases from J, the junction contained 7 bases not matched to a gene. CDR3 length: 14 amino acids. Germline V gives CDR1 MNHEY, CDR2 SVGAGI. The CDR3 DNA is TGTGCCAGCCTAGATAGCGGGAGAAACAATGAGCAGTTCTTC. Protein product: CASLDSGRNNEQFF.

This clonotype has ten or more counts. The chain recombines TRBV7-9 with TRBJ2-5; TRBD1 is a possible D gene (6 bases). CDR1 is SEHNR and CDR2 is FQNEAQ in the germline V gene (reference sequence). Trimming shortened V by 5 bases and J by 5 bases, and 18 bases separated the two germline ends. This CDR3 is built from 15 residues. The CDR3 DNA is TGTGCCAGCAGCAGGGGGAGTGTCGGGGAGGAGACCCAGTACTTC. Translation: CASSRGSVGEETQYF.

As concerns this clonotype: Mismatch with germline at one junction end may stem from a read error. The chain is built from TRBV29-1 and TRBJ2-2, with a weak D call TRBD2 (5 bases). The CDR3 length is 13 residues. Germline V gene lookup returns CDR1 SQVTM and CDR2 ANQGSEA. Here the CDR3 reads CSVEIASTWELFF. The CDR3, as DNA: TGCAGCGTTGAAATAGCCAGCACCTGGGAGCTGTTCTTT.

Concerning this clonotype itself: A clone one base away is much larger, so this may be a read error. CDR3: CAGSFPTSLEQFF. The CDR3 DNA is TGTGCCGGCAGTTTTCCTACTAGCCTTGAGCAGTTCTTC. The V gene is TRBV28, the J gene TRBJ2-1, with D possibly TRBD2 on 6 matching bases. The CDR3 runs to 13 residues. CDR1 and CDR2 from the germline V gene are MDHEN and SYDVKM.

As to this clonotype: An end of the junction differs from the germline gene, which may be a read error. This chain links TRBV4-1 with TRBJ2-1, with a weak D call TRBD1 (6 bases). Germline assignment: CDR1 MGHRA and CDR2 YSYEKL. This CDR3 has 16 amino acids. Here the CDR3 DNA reads TGCGCCAGCAGCCCAAGTCACAGGGTGAAGTACAATGGGCAGTTCTTC. It specifies CASSPSHRVKYNGQFF.

Regarding this clonotype: At one boundary the junction diverges from the germline segment, which might be a read error. The chain has TRBV7-8 and TRBJ2-1, with TRBD2 matching over 14 bases. CDR3 length equals 18 residues. Germline V CDR1 and CDR2: SGHVS, FQNEAQ. Written as DNA, the CDR3 is TGTGCCGGCAGCGTTGGGACTAGCGGGAGTGCTCCCTACAATGAGCAGTTCTTC. Translated: CAGSVGTSGSAPYNEQFF.

As concerns this clonotype: One junction end does not reproduce the germline sequence, and a read error may be involved. This chain uses TRBV11-2 with TRBJ2-7, with 8 bases aligning to TRBD1. The CDR3 totals 15 residues. Germline V gene lookup returns CDR1 SGHAT and CDR2 FQNNGV. CDR3 protein: CACRSLRQGINERYF. Written as DNA, the CDR3 is TGTGCCTGCAGATCTTTGCGACAGGGGATAAACGAGCGGTACTTC. The entire variable domain, with the rest obtained from reference TRBV11-2 and TRBJ2-7, is as follows: EAGVAQSPRYKIIEKRQSVAFWCNPISGHATLYWYQQILGQGPKLLIQFQNNGVVDDSQLPKDRFSAERLKGVDSTLKIQPAKLEDSAVYLCACRSLRQGINERYFGPGTRLTVT.

This clonotype was seen a single time. This clone may be a read error of a much larger clone one base away. The conserved phenylalanine or tryptophan is not found at the CDR3 terminus, so this likely reflects a read error. Here the CDR3 DNA reads TGTGCCAGCAGCTTGATGACAGCGGGAATCTCCGGCTACACCATC. Amino acid sequence: CASSLMTAGISGYTI. The chain recombines TRBV5-8 with TRBJ1-2, with a possible D match to TRBD1 (5 bases). In germline, CDR1 is SGHTS, CDR2 YDEGEE. Deletions cut 1 base from V and 8 bases from J, with 18 bases between. The CDR3 contains 15 residues.

This clonotype was seen a few times. The V call is TRBV28, the J call TRBJ1-5; D uncertain. The germline gives CDR1 MDHEN, CDR2 SYDVKM. V lost 3 bases and J 4 bases, leaving 22 bases between the germline ends. CDR3 length: 18 residues. The CDR3: CASSLALISEFGNQPQHF. The CDR3, as DNA: TGTGCCAGCAGTTTGGCGTTAATATCGGAGTTTGGGAATCAGCCCCAGCATTTT.